These T cell receptor beta chains were read from a single sample in a study of blood T cell repertoires in COVID-19. Repertoires were generated with immunoSEQ multiplex PCR, while TCRdb's copy carries only in-frame clones and drops some. The table includes approximately 350,000 clones, approximately 90% detected once. Input material: PBMCs or T cells enriched from blood (not recorded which). Receptors originate from a young man who had recovered from COVID-19. Each CDR3 is given with its conserved first and last residue. The D gene is left open where the match is weak.

J gene	V gene	D gene	CDR3 DNA	CDR3 protein
TRBJ1-2	TRBV18	TRBD1	TGTGCCAGCTCACCACCGGGACAGGGGTCTCTCTATGGCTACACCTTC	CASSPPGQGSLYGYTF
TRBJ2-2	TRBV5-1	TRBD2	TGCGCCAGCGGCTCCGGGACTAGCGGAACCGGGGAGCTGTTTTTT	CASGSGTSGTGELFF
TRBJ2-7	TRBV7-2	TRBD2	TGTGCCAGCAGCCCTACGGGGACTAGTTCCTACGAGCAGTACTTC	CASSPTGTSSYEQYF
TRBJ2-7	TRBV6-5	TRBD1	TGTGCCAGCAGTTGGGACAGGGACTCCTACGAGCAGTACTTC	CASSWDRDSYEQYF
TRBJ2-5	TRBV20-1	TRBD1	TGCAGTGCTAGTCAGAATAGGCACAGGGGGTTAGAGACCCAGTACTTC	CSASQNRHRGLETQYF
TRBJ2-5	TRBV7-2	TRBD1	TGTGCCAGCAGCTGGGGGACAGTTAAAGAGACCCAGTACTTC	CASSWGTVKETQYF
TRBJ2-2	TRBV10-3	TRBD2	TGTGCCATCACCTCCGGGACTAGCGGAAACACCGGGGAGCTGTTTTTT	CAITSGTSGNTGELFF
TRBJ1-5	TRBV6-1	NA	TGTGCCAGCAGTGACAGGGTTAGCAATCAGCCCCAGCATTTT	CASSDRVSNQPQHF
TRBJ2-2	TRBV19	NA	TGTGCCAGTAAGGAACGGGCGAACACCGGGGAGCTGTTTTTT	CASKERANTGELFF
TRBJ2-7	TRBV7-9	NA	TGTGCCAGCAGCTTAGGCCTCTACGCAGGGGCCGAGCAGTACTTC	CASSLGLYAGAEQYF
TRBJ2-7	TRBV7-8	NA	TGTGCCAGCAGCTTAGCGCAGGAAGGGGTTGGGTACTTC	CASSLAQEGVGYF
TRBJ2-7	TRBV27	NA	TGTGCCAGCCGGGCGGGGTTAACCTCCTACGAGCAGTACTTC	CASRAGLTSYEQYF
TRBJ1-3	TRBV10-3	NA	TGTGCCATCAGTGAGTCTGGAGGGAGCTCTGGAAACACCATATATTTT	CAISESGGSSGNTIYF
TRBJ2-1	TRBV25-1	TRBD2	TGTGCTACCGGGCTAGCGGGAGGGCAGGAGCAGTTCTTC	CATGLAGGQEQFF
TRBJ2-2	TRBV18	TRBD2	TGTGCCAGCTCGCTAGCGGGGGTGAACACCGGGGAGCTGTTTTTT	CASSLAGVNTGELFF
TRBJ2-2	TRBV12-5	TRBD1	TGTGCTAGTGGTCTACAGGGGGCGACCGGGGAGCTGTTTTTT	CASGLQGATGELFF
TRBJ2-5	TRBV27	TRBD1	TGTGCCAGCAGTTTATCGACAGGGCGGCAAGAGACCCAGTACTTC	CASSLSTGRQETQYF
TRBJ1-1	TRBV12-5	NA	TGTGCTAGTGGTTTGTGGGGGGGCCGCACTGAAGCTTTCTTT	CASGLWGGRTEAFF
TRBJ2-7	TRBV5-1	TRBD2	TGCGCCAGCAGCTTGTTCCCTAGCGGAGCGTTCTACGAGCAGTACTTC	CASSLFPSGAFYEQYF
TRBJ2-7	TRBV3-1/TRBV3-2	NA	TGTGCCAGCAGCCAAGATACGGTGCGAAGCTCCTACGAGCAGTACTTC	CASSQDTVRSSYEQYF
TRBJ1-1	TRBV28	NA	TGTGCCAGCAGTTTATTCGGGGGCGGGGGAGCTTTCTTT	CASSLFGGGGAFF
TRBJ1-2	TRBV7-2	TRBD1	TGTGCCAGCAGCTCGGGACAGGGCTATGGCTACACCTTC	CASSSGQGYGYTF
TRBJ2-1	TRBV28	TRBD2	TGTGCCAGCAGCCCCGCCTTGGTAGCGGGAGGGTCTAATGAGCAGTTCTTC	CASSPALVAGGSNEQFF
TRBJ1-5	TRBV5-5	NA	TGTGCCAGCGGCCGGACATTCACGACGGGTCAGCCCCAGCATTTT	CASGRTFTTGQPQHF
TRBJ1-1	TRBV5-5	NA	TGTGCCAGCAGCTTGGTAGCCGGGAACACTGAAGCTTTCTTT	CASSLVAGNTEAFF
TRBJ2-1	TRBV12-2	NA	TGTGCAAGTCGCCCCAGACAGGGATGGAACAATGAGCAGTTCTTC	CASRPRQGWNNEQFF
TRBJ1-1	TRBV18	NA	TGTGCCAGCTCACCCCGACCACGTACAGGGAACACTGAAGCTTTCTTT	CASSPRPRTGNTEAFF
TRBJ2-6	TRBV9	NA	TGTGCCAGCAGCGTAGAACCAGCTGGGGCCAACGTCCTGACTTTC	CASSVEPAGANVLTF
TRBJ2-1	TRBV12-2	NA	TGTGCAAGTCGCCTCTCCGGACTAGCGGGGGGGACCTCCTACAATGAGCAGTTCTTC	CASRLSGLAGGTSYNEQFF
TRBJ2-7	TRBV10-3	TRBD1	TGTGCCATCAGCCCCGGGACAGGCTACGAGCAGTACTTC	CAISPGTGYEQYF
TRBJ1-2	TRBV14	NA	TGTGCCAGCAGCCAATCCTCGGGCTATGGCTACACCTTC	CASSQSSGYGYTF